This entry lists 23 T cell receptor beta chains sequenced from one sample in a study of post-analysis software for immune sequencing data. Study observations and caveats: Five or six TRBV segments (TRBV5-6, TRBV5-1 and TRBV20-1 among them) occurred more frequently in patients than in controls.

No antigens are known for them. Researchers reported that TCR beta cDNA libraries carried unique molecular identifiers. TCRdb re-derived calls from the PCR reads in MiXCR, one entry per CDR3 protein. This table has about 180,000 distinct CDR3 sequences, over 25% appearing once. The sequencing sample was made of blood. These TCRs come from a girl aged 10-17 years with multiple sclerosis.

This sequence joins TRBV29-1 and TRBJ1-5, with no clear D. Germline V CDR1 and CDR2: SQVTM, ANQGSEA. Trimming left V 4 bases short and J 0 bases short, with 7 bases between. There are 13 residues in the CDR3. The CDR3 loop reads CSVGENSNQPQHF. CDR3 sequence (DNA): TGCAGCGTTGGGGAAAATAGCAATCAGCCCCAGCATTTT. Full variable domain (outside the CDR3, taken from reference TRBV29-1 and TRBJ1-5): SAVISQKPSRDICQRGTSLTIQCQVDSQVTMMFWYRQQPGQSLTLIATANQGSEATYESGFVIDKFPISRPNLTFSTLTVSNMSPEDSSIYLCSVGENSNQPQHFGDGTRLSIL.

This clonotype was counted at least ten times. This rearrangement joins TRBV2 to TRBJ2-4; 9 nucleotides match TRBD2. With 3 bases clipped from V and 5 bases from J, the junction kept 8 bases outside the gene matches. There are 16 residues in the CDR3. Per germline, CDR1 SNHLY and CDR2 FYNNEI. CDR3 sequence (DNA): TGTGCCAGCAGTGAGGAGGCTAGCGGGAATGAAAACATTCAGTACTTC. It specifies CASSEEASGNENIQYF.

This clonotype has a count of ten or more. The V and J genes are TRBV11-1 and TRBJ2-5, with 7 bases lining up with TRBD1. The CDR3 spans 16 residues. CDR1 is SGHAT, CDR2 FQDESV, per germline (reference sequence). Trimming at V came to 4 bases and at J to 2 bases, leaving 10 bases not matched to a gene. Here the CDR3 reads CASSSQDRIVQETQYF. The CDR3 DNA is TGTGCCAGCAGCTCCCAGGACAGGATCGTACAAGAGACCCAGTACTTC. The full variable domain, completed using reference TRBV11-1 and TRBJ2-5, is EAEVAQSPRYKITEKSQAVAFWCDPISGHATLYWYRQILGQGPELLVQFQDESVVDDSQLPKDRFSAERLKGVDSTLKIQPAELGDSAMYLCASSSQDRIVQETQYFGPGTRLLVL.

This chain links TRBV4-3 with TRBJ2-1, with no clear D. The germline CDR1 and CDR2 sequences are LGHNA and YSLEER. The V gene lost 1 base and the J gene lost 5 bases, with 15 bases spanning the gap. The CDR3 is 16 amino acids. In DNA, the CDR3 is TGCGCCAGCAGCCAAGGGCCTTCGTGGCCTGACAATGAGCAGTTCTTC. It specifies CASSQGPSWPDNEQFF.

This clonotype showed up many times. This rearrangement joins TRBV29-1 to TRBJ2-5; D unresolved. V dropped 3 bases and J dropped 5 bases, with 16 bases sitting between them. The CDR3 totals 14 residues. Germline loops: CDR1 SQVTM, CDR2 ANQGSEA. The CDR3 region is CSVDFLGPSETQYF. CDR3 coding DNA: TGCAGCGTTGACTTCCTTGGCCCGAGCGAGACCCAGTACTTC.

This chain joins TRBV28 and TRBJ2-1, with TRBD2 identical over 9 bases. Germline V gene data show CDR1 as MDHEN and CDR2 as SYDVKM. J was trimmed by 4 bases and V by 7 bases; bases with no gene match: 8. This CDR3 has 15 residues. This chain's CDR3 is CASTPGAGGYNEQFF. The CDR3 DNA reads TGTGCCAGCACCCCTGGGGCGGGAGGGTACAATGAGCAGTTCTTC. The full variable domain, with the rest looked up from reference TRBV28 and TRBJ2-1, is DVKVTQSSRYLVKRTGEKVFLECVQDMDHENMFWYRQDPGLGLRLIYFSYDVKMKEKGDIPEGYSVSREKKERFSLILESASTNQTSMYLCASTPGAGGYNEQFFGPGTRLTVL.

About this clonotype itself: This clone may be a read error of a much larger clone one base away. The rearrangement joins TRBV29-1 to TRBJ2-1; D gene uncertain. Germline values: CDR1 SQVTM, CDR2 ANQGSEA. CDR3 size: 13 residues. The CDR3 sequence: CSVDPGSYNEQVF. CDR3 in DNA: TGCAGCGTTGATCCAGGCTCCTACAATGAGCAGGTCTTC.

This clonotype was found a few times. An end of the junction does not agree with germline; a read error may underlie this. This chain connects TRBV3-1 to TRBJ1-1, with D maybe TRBD1 (5 bases). Per the germline V gene, CDR1 is LGHDT and CDR2 is YNNKEL (reference sequence). The CDR3 is made up of 14 amino acids. CDR3 sequence reads: CASSQGGRYTEAFF. CDR3 in DNA: TGTGCCAGCAGCCAGGGGGGTCGGTACACTGAGGCTTTCTTT. The full variable domain, with the rest looked up from reference TRBV3-1 and TRBJ1-1, is DTAVSQTPKYLVTQMGNDKSIKCEQNLGHDTMYWYKQDSKKFLKIMFSYNNKELIINETVPNRFSPKSPDKAHLNLHINSLELGDSAVYFCASSQGGRYTEAFFGQGTRLTVV.

The V gene is TRBV10-3, the J gene TRBJ1-1; TRBD1 might be the D (5 bases). Per the germline V gene, CDR1 is ENHRY and CDR2 is SYGVKD. The CDR3 extends over 12 amino acids. V was pared by 2 bases and J by 7 bases, with 8 bases between. The chain's CDR3 is CAISEGGFEAFF. The CDR3 DNA reads TGTGCCATCAGTGAGGGGGGGTTTGAAGCTTTCTTT.

DNA of the CDR3: TGTGCCAGCAGTCCCGGACACGATGAGCAGTTCTTC. Protein sequence: CASSPGHDEQFF. The gene calls are TRBV12-3 or TRBV12-4 and TRBJ2-1; D may be TRBD1 (5 bases). The CDR3 runs to 12 residues. With 5 bases removed from V and 8 bases from J, the gap between germline ends came to 10 bases.

Ten or more counts support this clonotype. This chain links TRBV6-5 with TRBJ2-7, with D possibly being TRBD2 (5 bases). Germline CDR1 is MNHEY and CDR2 is SVGAGI. The CDR3 consists of 13 residues. The V end lost 8 bases, the J end lost 5 bases, and 16 bases lay between the germline ends. The CDR3 DNA sequence: TGTGCCAGCGGGGTAGCGCTCTCTCACGAGCAGTACTTC. Translation gives CASGVALSHEQYF.

This clonotype came up a few times. The chain couples TRBV2 to TRBJ2-7, with 11 bases aligning to TRBD1. The tail of the sequence fits TRBJ2-5 better, so the J call may be wrong. The CDR3 runs to 17 residues. Looked up from germline, CDR1 is SNHLY and CDR2 is FYNNEI. The CDR3 DNA sequence: TGTGCCAGCAGTGAAGGGACAGGGGGCGCTTTTCTAGAGACCCAGTACTTC. The encoded protein is CASSEGTGGAFLETQYF.

The chain employs TRBV12-3 or TRBV12-4 and TRBJ2-2; D unresolved. CDR3 size: 12 residues. V was cut by 4 bases and J by 7 bases, with 7 bases left in between. As DNA, the CDR3 is TGTGCCAGCAGTTCCGATGGCGGGGAGCTGTTTTTT. The encoded protein is CASSSDGGELFF.

For this clonotype: This may stem from a read error, because a much larger clone lies one nucleotide away. The V and J genes are TRBV10-3 and TRBJ2-5; perhaps TRBD1 as D (5 bases). Germline V gene data show CDR1 as ENHRY and CDR2 as SYGVKD. The CDR3 contains 12 residues. The germline V and J ends were trimmed by 2 bases and 11 bases, with 12 bases remaining between them. CDR3 protein: CAISEPDNEQYF. CDR3 in DNA: TGTGCCATCAGTGAGCCGGACAATGAGCAGTACTTC.

This chain links TRBV30 with TRBJ2-1; 10 nucleotides agree with TRBD2. CDR3 size: 14 residues. Trimming at V came to 0 bases and at J to 9 bases, leaving 5 bases not matched to a gene. Germline CDR1 reads GTSNPN; CDR2 reads SVGIG (reference sequence). CDR3 sequence reads: CAWSVTSGRGEQFF. The CDR3 DNA is TGTGCCTGGAGTGTGACTAGCGGGCGGGGTGAGCAGTTCTTC.

This clonotype occurred once. Just one base apart from a much larger clone, this may be a read error. V usage is TRBV10-1 and J usage is TRBJ2-3; unclear D gene. The V gene's germline CDR1 is WNHNN and CDR2 SYGVQD (reference sequence). The CDR3 is made up of 13 amino acids. V lost 3 bases to trimming and J lost 3 bases, with 7 bases between them. CDR3 in DNA: TGCGCCAGCAGTGACACGCGGACAGATACGCAGTATTTT. This gives the protein CASSDTRTDTQYF.

This clonotype was recorded many times. V usage is TRBV9 and J usage is TRBJ2-1; D unclear. The CDR3 has 13 amino acids. V was clipped by 3 bases and J by 0 bases, with 4 bases between them. Germline V lookup: CDR1 SGDLS, CDR2 YYNGEE. The CDR3 spells CASSGGSYNEQFF. The DNA for the CDR3 is TGTGCCAGCAGCGGCGGCTCCTACAATGAGCAGTTCTTC.

This clonotype has a count of ten or more. The chain joins TRBV7-3 to TRBJ2-3; 9 nucleotides agree with TRBD2. V lost 1 base, J lost 0 bases, and 2 bases stayed unmatched. This CDR3 comprises 16 residues. Germline CDR1 SGHTA, CDR2 FQGTGA. The CDR3 reads CASSLKTSGSTDTQYF. CDR3 bases: TGTGCCAGCAGCTTAAAAACTAGCGGGAGCACAGATACGCAGTATTTT.

This clonotype appeared many times. The V and J genes are TRBV5-5 and TRBJ1-4; no reliable D call. CDR3 length: 16 amino acids. Looked up from germline, CDR1 is SGHKS and CDR2 is YYEKEE (reference sequence). Trimming took 4 bases from V and 1 from J, leaving 14 bases between them. CDR3 DNA: TGTGCCAGCAGCCCGCCCCTTATAGGAACTAATGAAAAACTGTTTTTT. Its protein is CASSPPLIGTNEKLFF.

The chain couples TRBV27 to TRBJ1-2; D may be TRBD1 (6 bases). The V gene lost 1 base and the J gene lost 1 base, with 16 bases spanning the gap. The CDR3 is made up of 17 amino acids. Per germline, CDR1 MNHEY and CDR2 SMNVEV (reference sequence). The CDR3 nucleotides are TGTGCCAGCAGTTTATTTTTCAGGGGACCTGTTAACTATGGCTACACCTTC. It codes for CASSLFFRGPVNYGYTF.

This clonotype was picked up many times. The chain uses TRBV12-3 or TRBV12-4 and TRBJ2-5; TRBD2 matches at 14 bases. Trimming cost V 6 bases and J 5 bases; bases outside gene matches: 11. The CDR3 sequence is 17 residues long. Written as DNA, the CDR3 is TGTGCCAGCAGCCCTACCGGGACTAGCGGGAGTCGTGAGACCCAGTACTTC. Translating gives CASSPTGTSGSRETQYF.

As regards this clonotype: A read error is possible here, since a much larger clone lies one base away. CDR3 nucleotides: TGCAGCGTCCGACCATCTAGCACAGGTACGCAGTATTTT. It codes for CSVRPSSTGTQYF. This chain connects TRBV29-1 to TRBJ2-3; D tentatively reads TRBD1 or TRBD2 (5 bases each). Germline lookup yields CDR1 SQVTM and CDR2 ANQGSEA. This CDR3 has 13 amino acids.

This clonotype was counted between two and nine times. The chain has TRBV7-9 and TRBJ2-7; D is unclear. The CDR3 sequence is 14 residues long. The germline gives CDR1 SEHNR, CDR2 FQNEAQ (reference sequence). Deletions cut 3 bases from V and 2 bases from J, with 11 bases between. Here the CDR3 reads CASSLWTETYEQYF. In DNA form, the CDR3 reads TGTGCCAGCAGCTTGTGGACCGAAACCTACGAGCAGTACTTC.